This T cell receptor (beta chain) was sequenced in a study of CXCR3-negative and CXCR3-positive naive CD8 T cells. In the study overall: Approximately 140 million TRB reads in total, about 1.5 +/- 0.3 million per library. Study findings and constraints: Naive subsets did not differ in surface CD5, and TRB CDR3 properties served to infer TCR strength. Fresh PBMCs served for most assays, and CXCR3 expression fell partially after cryopreservation.

Each CD8+ T cell subset was sorted in triplicate, 300,000 or so cells each. 5' RACE that incorporated UMI labels was used to prepare the TRB cDNA libraries. TCRdb reprocessed the 5' RACE reads, keeping one entry per CDR3 protein, no DNA. The listing contains 37,000 or so distinct CDR3 sequences. Points on this clonotype: Its target is not known.

This clonotype was sampled from a human donor in good health. Some clones in this sample may be carry-over from other donors' samples. Input material: memory CD8+ T cells from blood.

The CDR3 is CSTALDGELFF. This chain connects TRBV29-1 to TRBJ2-2. The CDR3 runs to 11 residues. The germline V gene has CDR1 SQVTM and CDR2 ANQGSEA.